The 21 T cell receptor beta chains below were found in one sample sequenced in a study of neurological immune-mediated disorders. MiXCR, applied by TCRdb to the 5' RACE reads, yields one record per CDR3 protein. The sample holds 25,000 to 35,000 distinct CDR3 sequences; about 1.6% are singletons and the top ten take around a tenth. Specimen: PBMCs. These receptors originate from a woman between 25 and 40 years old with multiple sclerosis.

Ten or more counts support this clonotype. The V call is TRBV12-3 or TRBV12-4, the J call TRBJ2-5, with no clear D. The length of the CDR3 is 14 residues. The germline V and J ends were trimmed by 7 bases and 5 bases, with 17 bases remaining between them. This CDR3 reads CASTSKGRQETQYF. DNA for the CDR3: TGTGCCAGCACCTCAAAGGGTCGGCAGGAGACCCAGTACTTC.

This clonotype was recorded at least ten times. CDR3 DNA sequence: TGCGCCAGCAGCTTGGTAGCGGGGGGGGTCTATGAGCAGTTCTTC. The encoded protein is CASSLVAGGVYEQFF. The chain recombines TRBV5-1 with TRBJ2-1; 11 positions match TRBD2. The CDR3 covers 15 residues. Germline V CDR1 and CDR2: SGHRS, YFSETQ. After removal of 0 bases from V and 8 bases from J, the junction contained 4 bases not matched to a gene.

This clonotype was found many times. CDR3 sequence reads: CASSSQYTGTQYF. CDR3 in DNA: TGTGCCAGCAGCAGCCAGTATACGGGTACGCAGTATTTT. V gene TRBV12-3 or TRBV12-4 combines with J gene TRBJ2-3; D ambiguous. CDR3 length: 13 residues. V dropped 6 bases and J dropped 8 bases, with 15 bases sitting between them.

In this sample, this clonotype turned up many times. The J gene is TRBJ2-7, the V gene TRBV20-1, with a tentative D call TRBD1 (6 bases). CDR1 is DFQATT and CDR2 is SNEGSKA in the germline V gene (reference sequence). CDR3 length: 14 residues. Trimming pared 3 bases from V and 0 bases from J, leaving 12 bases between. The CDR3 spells CSARIQTGSYEQYF. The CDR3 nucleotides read TGCAGTGCTAGGATCCAGACAGGCTCCTACGAGCAGTACTTC.

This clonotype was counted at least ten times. The CDR3 region is CASSSKGLDAETQYF. The CDR3 bases are TGCGCCAGCAGCTCGAAGGGACTAGACGCGGAGACCCAGTACTTC. The rearrangement uses TRBV5-1 and TRBJ2-5; 8 bases align to TRBD2. CDR3 size: 15 residues. Germline CDR1 SGHRS, CDR2 YFSETQ. Unmatched junction bases numbered 9, after V lost 3 bases and J lost 5 bases.

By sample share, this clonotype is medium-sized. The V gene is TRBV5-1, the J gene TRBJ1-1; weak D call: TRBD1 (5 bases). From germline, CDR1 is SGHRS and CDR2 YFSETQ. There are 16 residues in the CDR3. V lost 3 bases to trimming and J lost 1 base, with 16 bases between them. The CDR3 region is CASSWGTDWGNTEAFF. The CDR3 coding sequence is TGCGCCAGCAGCTGGGGGACGGACTGGGGGAACACTGAAGCTTTCTTT.

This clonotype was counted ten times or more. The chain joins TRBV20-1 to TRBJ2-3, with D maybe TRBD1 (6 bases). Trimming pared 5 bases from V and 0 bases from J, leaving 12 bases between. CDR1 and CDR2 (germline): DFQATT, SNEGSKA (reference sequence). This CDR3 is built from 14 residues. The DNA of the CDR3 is TGCAGTGCTTCCTACAGGGTCAGCACAGATACGCAGTATTTT. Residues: CSASYRVSTDTQYF.

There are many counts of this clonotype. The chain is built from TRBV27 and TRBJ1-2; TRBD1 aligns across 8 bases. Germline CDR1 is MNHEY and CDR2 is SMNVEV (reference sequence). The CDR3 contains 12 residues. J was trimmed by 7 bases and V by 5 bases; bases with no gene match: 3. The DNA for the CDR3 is TGTGCCAGCAGTCAAACAGGGGGTGGCTACACCTTC. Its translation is CASSQTGGGYTF.

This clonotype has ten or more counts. The CDR3 protein is CSVGGTKLPGYEQYF. The CDR3 nucleotides read TGCAGCGTTGGAGGGACAAAACTTCCCGGGTACGAGCAGTACTTC. The V call is TRBV29-1, the J call TRBJ2-7; D is perhaps TRBD1 (6 bases). Germline V gene sequence: CDR1 SQVTM, CDR2 ANQGSEA. The CDR3 is 15 amino acids. With 4 bases removed from V and 4 bases from J, the gap between germline ends came to 20 bases.

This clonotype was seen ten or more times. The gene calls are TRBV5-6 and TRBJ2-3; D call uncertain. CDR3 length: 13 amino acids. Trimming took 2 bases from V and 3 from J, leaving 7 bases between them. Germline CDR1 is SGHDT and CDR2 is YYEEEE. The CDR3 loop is CASSLPGTDTQYF. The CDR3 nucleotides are TGTGCCAGCAGCTTACCGGGTACAGATACGCAGTATTTT.

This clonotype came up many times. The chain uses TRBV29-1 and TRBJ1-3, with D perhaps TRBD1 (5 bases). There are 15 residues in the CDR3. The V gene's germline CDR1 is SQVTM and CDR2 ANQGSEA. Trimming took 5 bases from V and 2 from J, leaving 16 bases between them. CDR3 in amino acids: CSVSFGHSPGNTIYF. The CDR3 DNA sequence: TGCAGCGTTTCGTTCGGACATTCTCCTGGAAACACCATATATTTT. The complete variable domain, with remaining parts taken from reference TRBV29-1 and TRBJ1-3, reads SAVISQKPSRDICQRGTSLTIQCQVDSQVTMMFWYRQQPGQSLTLIATANQGSEATYESGFVIDKFPISRPNLTFSTLTVSNMSPEDSSIYLCSVSFGHSPGNTIYFGEGSWLTVV.

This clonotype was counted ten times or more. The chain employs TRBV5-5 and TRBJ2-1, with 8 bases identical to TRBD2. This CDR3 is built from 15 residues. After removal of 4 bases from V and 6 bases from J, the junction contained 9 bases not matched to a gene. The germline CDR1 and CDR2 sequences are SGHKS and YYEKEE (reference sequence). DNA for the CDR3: TGTGCCAGCAGCCCCTGGGGCGGGGGGTCCAATGAGCAGTTCTTC. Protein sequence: CASSPWGGGSNEQFF.

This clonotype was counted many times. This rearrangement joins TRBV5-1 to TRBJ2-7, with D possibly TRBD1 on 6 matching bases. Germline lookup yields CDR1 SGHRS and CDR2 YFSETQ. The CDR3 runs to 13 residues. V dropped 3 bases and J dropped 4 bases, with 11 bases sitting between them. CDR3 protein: CASSWQQGYEQYF. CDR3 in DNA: TGCGCCAGCAGCTGGCAACAGGGATACGAGCAGTACTTC.

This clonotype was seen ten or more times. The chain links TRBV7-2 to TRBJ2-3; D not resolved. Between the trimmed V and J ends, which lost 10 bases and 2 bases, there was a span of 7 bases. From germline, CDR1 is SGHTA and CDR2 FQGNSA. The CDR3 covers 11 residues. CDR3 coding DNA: TGTGCCATCACGATCACAGATACGCAGTATTTT. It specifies CAITITDTQYF.

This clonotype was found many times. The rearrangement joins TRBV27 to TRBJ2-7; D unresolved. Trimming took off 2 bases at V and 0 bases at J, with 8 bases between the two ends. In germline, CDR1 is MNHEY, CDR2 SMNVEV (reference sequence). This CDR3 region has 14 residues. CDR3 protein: CASSLVVGSYEQYF. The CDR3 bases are TGTGCCAGCAGTTTAGTGGTAGGCTCCTACGAGCAGTACTTC.

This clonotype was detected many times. CDR3 in DNA: TGTGCCAGCAGCGTACCGGGTCGGTTAGAGACCCAGTACTTC. Translation: CASSVPGRLETQYF. The chain joins TRBV9 to TRBJ2-5; D ambiguous. Per the germline V gene, CDR1 is SGDLS and CDR2 is YYNGEE. The CDR3 loop spans 14 amino acids. V lost 1 base and J 4 bases, leaving 11 bases between the germline ends.

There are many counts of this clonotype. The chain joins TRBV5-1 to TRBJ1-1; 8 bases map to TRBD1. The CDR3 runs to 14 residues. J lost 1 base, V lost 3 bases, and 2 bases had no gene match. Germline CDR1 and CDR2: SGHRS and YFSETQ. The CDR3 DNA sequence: TGCGCCAGCAGCTCACAGGGGGGGAACACTGAAGCTTTCTTT. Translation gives CASSSQGGNTEAFF.

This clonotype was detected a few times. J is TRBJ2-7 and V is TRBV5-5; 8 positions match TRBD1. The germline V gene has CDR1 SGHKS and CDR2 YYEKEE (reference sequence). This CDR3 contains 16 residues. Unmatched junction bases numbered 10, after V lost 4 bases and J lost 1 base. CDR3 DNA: TGTGCCAGCAGCATTGGGACAGGAGGGTTTTCCTACGAGCAGTACTTC. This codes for CASSIGTGGFSYEQYF.

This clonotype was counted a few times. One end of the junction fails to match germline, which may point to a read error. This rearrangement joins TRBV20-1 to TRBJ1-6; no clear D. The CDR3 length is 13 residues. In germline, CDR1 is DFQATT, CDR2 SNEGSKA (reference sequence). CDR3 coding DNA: TGCAGTGGGGTGGCGCCAGATAATTCAACCCTCAACTTT. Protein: CSGVAPDNSTLNF.

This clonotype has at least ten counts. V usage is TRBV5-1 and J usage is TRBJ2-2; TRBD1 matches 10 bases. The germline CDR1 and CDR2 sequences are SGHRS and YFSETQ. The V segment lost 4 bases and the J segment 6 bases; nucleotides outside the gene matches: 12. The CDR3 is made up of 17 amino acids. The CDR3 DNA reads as TGCGCCAGCAGCCCCTCGCCGACAGGGGGCTTCCCCGGGGAGCTGTTTTTT. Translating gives CASSPSPTGGFPGELFF.

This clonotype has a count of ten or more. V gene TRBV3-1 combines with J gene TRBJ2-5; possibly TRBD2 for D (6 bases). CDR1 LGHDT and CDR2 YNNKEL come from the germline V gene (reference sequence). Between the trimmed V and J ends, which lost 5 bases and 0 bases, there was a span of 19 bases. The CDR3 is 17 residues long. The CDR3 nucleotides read TGTGCCAGCAGCGAACGGAGGGGAGTAACCTACCAAGAGACCCAGTACTTC. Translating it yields CASSERRGVTYQETQYF.